The clone carrying this TCR beta chain showed up many times. The antigen is not known. This CDR3 comprises 14 residues. The V gene's germline CDR1 is SNHLY and CDR2 FYNNEI. Between the trimmed V and J ends, which lost 6 bases and 5 bases, there was a span of 14 bases. Combining iRepertoire HTBI primers with Arm-PCR of CDR3 regions, the authors built TCR beta libraries. MiXCR was run by TCRdb on the multiplex PCR reads, yielding one entry per CDR3 protein. The sample holds 350,000 to 500,000 distinct CDR3 sequences; around 13% are singletons and the top ten take under 20%. The data belong to a study of regulatory T cells in long-lasting Graves disease. Study-wide context: Patients newly diagnosed with Graves' had been on antithyroid drugs for under 3 months.

General study results and limits: The study found lower TCR diversity in persistent Graves' patients than in newly diagnosed ones.

As for time point: newly diagnosed GD, antithyroid drugs for less than 3 months. After RNA was extracted from PBMCs, the TCR library was made from it. These data also formed part of another study, on T cells in Graves' hyperthyroidism and ophthalmopathy. That report notes: Clinicians diagnosed patients from clinical symptoms, serum thyroxine and TRAb, thyroid ultrasound and orbital computed tomography. First-round RT-PCR targeting the TCR CDR3 was performed with the HTBI primer set.

The origin of this receptor is a woman aged 50 to 65 with Graves disease. The sequencing used peripheral blood mononuclear cells (PBMCs), collected at new diagnosis, from a patient treated with antithyroid drugs. This chain connects TRBV2 to TRBJ2-1, with a possible D match to TRBD1 (7 bases). The CDR3 region has the DNA TGTGCCAGCAGGGCGGGACAGCCGAACAATGAGCAGTTCTTC. Translation: CASRAGQPNNEQFF. Full variable domain (outside the CDR3, taken from reference TRBV2 and TRBJ2-1): EPEVTQTPSHQVTQMGQEVILRCVPISNHLYFYWYRQILGQKVEFLVSFYNNEISEKSEIFDDQFSVERPDGSNFTLKIRSTKLEDSAMYFCASRAGQPNNEQFFGPGTRLTVL.